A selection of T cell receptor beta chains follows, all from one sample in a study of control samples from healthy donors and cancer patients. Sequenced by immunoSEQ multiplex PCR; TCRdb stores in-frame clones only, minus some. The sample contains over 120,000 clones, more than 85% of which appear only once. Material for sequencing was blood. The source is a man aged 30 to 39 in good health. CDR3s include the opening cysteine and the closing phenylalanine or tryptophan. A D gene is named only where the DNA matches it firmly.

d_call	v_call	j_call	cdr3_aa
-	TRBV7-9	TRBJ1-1	CASLEGMNTEAFF
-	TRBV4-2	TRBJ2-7	CASSQDSSTSSYEQYF
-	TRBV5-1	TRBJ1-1	CASSLIWGSGTEAFF
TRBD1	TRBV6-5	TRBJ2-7	CASSWLGGNYEQYF
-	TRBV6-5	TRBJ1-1	CASSYSRAGNTEAFF
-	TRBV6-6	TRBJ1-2	CASSYGTDGRGYTF
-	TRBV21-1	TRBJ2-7	CASSKAWRHEQYF
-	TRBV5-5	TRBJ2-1	CASSLTVTYSYNEQFF
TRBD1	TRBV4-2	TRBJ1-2	CASSQGDRGYGYTF
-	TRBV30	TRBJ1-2	CAWSPRTVGHTF
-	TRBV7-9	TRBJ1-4	CASSLAGAEEKLFF
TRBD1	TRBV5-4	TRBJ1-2	CASSLRTGLAGYTF
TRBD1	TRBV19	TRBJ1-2	CASSPQQGALFGYTF
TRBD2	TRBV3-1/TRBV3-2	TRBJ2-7	CASSQLAGGSYEQYF
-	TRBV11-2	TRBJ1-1	CASSLGTATEAFF
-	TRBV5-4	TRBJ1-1	CASSLSREDTEAFF
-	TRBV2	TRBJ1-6	CASGRDPNSPLHF
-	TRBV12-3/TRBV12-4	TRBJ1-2	CADRWGAGYTF
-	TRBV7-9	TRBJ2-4	CASSLADSTKNIQYF
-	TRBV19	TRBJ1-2	CASSEGEHGYTF
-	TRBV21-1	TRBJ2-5	CASSKEGTPDLQETQYF
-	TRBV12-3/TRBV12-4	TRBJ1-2	CASSLGGLGGYTF
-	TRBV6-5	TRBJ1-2	CASSLGQGSNYGYTF
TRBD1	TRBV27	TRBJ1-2	CASSLGTGYGYTF
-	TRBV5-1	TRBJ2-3	CASSQDSTDTQYF
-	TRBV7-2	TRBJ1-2	CASSLERRAGYGYTF
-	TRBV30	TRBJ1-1	CAWRDGDTEAFF
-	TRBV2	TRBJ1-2	CASSGVNYGYTF